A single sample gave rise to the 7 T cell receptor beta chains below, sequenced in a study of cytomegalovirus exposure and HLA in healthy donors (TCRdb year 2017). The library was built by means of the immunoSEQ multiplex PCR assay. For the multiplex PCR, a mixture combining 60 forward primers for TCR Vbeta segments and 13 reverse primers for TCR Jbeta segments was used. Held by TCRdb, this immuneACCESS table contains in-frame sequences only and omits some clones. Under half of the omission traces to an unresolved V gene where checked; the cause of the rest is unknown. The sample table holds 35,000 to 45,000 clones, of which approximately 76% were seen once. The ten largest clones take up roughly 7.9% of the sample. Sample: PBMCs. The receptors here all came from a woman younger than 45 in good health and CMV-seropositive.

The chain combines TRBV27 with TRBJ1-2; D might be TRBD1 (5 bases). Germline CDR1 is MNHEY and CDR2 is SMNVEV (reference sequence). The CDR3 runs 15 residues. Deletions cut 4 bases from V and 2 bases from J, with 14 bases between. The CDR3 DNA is TGTGCCAGCAGTTCGGTAAGACAGCACAACTATGGCTACACCTTC. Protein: CASSSVRQHNYGYTF.

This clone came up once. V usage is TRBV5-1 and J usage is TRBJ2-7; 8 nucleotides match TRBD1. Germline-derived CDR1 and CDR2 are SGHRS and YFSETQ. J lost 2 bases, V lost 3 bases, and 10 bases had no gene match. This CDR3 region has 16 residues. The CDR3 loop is CASSSTGGLGTYEQYF. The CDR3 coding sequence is TGCGCCAGCAGCTCTACAGGGGGTTTGGGGACCTACGAGCAGTACTTC.

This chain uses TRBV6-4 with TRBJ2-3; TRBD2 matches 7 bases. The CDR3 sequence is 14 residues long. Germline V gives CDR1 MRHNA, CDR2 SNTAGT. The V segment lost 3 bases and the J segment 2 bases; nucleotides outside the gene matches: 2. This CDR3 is CASSESGATDTQYF. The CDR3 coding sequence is TGTGCCAGCAGTGAGAGCGGGGCCACAGATACGCAGTATTTT.

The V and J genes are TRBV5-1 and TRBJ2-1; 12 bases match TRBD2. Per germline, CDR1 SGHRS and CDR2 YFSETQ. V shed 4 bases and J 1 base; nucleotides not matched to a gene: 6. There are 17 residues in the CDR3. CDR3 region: CASSALLAGGSYNEQFF. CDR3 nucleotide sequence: TGCGCCAGCAGCGCACTACTAGCGGGAGGATCCTACAATGAGCAGTTCTTC.

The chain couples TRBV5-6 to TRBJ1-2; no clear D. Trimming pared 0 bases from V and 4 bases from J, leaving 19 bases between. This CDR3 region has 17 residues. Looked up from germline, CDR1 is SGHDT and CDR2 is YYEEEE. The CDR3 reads CASSLAMGDGGRYGYTF. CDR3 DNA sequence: TGTGCCAGCAGCTTGGCCATGGGAGACGGAGGACGCTATGGCTACACCTTC.

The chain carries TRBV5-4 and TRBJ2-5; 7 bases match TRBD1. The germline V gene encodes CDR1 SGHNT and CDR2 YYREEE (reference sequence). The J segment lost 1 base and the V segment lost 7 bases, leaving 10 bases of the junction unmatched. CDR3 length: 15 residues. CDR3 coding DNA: TGTGCCAGCGGCTCAGGGGGAAGGGGCCAAGAGACCCAGTACTTC. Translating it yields CASGSGGRGQETQYF.

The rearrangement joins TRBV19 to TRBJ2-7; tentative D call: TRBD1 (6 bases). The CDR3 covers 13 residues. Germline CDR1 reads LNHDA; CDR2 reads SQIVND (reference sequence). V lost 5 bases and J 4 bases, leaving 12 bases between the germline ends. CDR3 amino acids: CASSEGQTYEQYF. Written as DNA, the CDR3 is TGTGCCAGTAGTGAGGGACAAACGTACGAGCAGTACTTC.